These 25 T cell receptor beta chains share one sample of origin, sequenced in a study of blood T cell repertoires in COVID-19. Data came from immunoSEQ multiplex PCR; TCRdb stores just in-frame clones and leaves some out. The repertoire holds some 300,000 clones, with approximately 91% as singletons. Specimen: PBMCs or T cells enriched from blood (not recorded which). The receptors were gathered from a woman in her forties who had recovered from COVID-19.

The chain employs TRBV9 and TRBJ2-7; D is perhaps TRBD2 (5 bases). V was pared by 0 bases and J by 0 bases, with 10 bases between. The CDR3 runs 15 residues. Germline CDR1 reads SGDLS; CDR2 reads YYNGEE. CDR3 sequence (DNA): TGTGCCAGCAGCGTAGGTTCTAGCAGCTCCTACGAGCAGTACTTC. It yields the protein CASSVGSSSSYEQYF.

The V call is TRBV29-1, the J call TRBJ2-1; 9 bases line up with TRBD1. The V gene's germline CDR1 is SQVTM and CDR2 ANQGSEA. V lost 4 bases, J lost 9 bases, and 4 bases stayed unmatched. The CDR3 runs to 12 residues. CDR3 amino acids: CSVGDRVVEQFF. The CDR3, as DNA: TGCAGCGTTGGGGACAGGGTTGTTGAGCAGTTCTTC.

The V gene is TRBV11-2, the J gene TRBJ2-7; maybe TRBD2 (6 bases). Germline CDR1 and CDR2: SGHAT and FQNNGV. V shed 7 bases and J shed 0 bases, with 13 bases lying between them. The CDR3 contains 14 residues. The CDR3 DNA follows: TGTGCCAGCACCCCGGGACTGTTCTCCTACGAGCAGTACTTC. This gives the protein CASTPGLFSYEQYF.

The V gene is TRBV28, the J gene TRBJ1-5; the match to TRBD1 covers 12 bases. The CDR3 length is 18 residues. Germline lookup yields CDR1 MDHEN and CDR2 SYDVKM. V was clipped by 6 bases and J by 5 bases; unmatched bases: 14. CDR3 in amino acids: CASRSIPGQGAMHQPQHF. DNA for the CDR3: TGTGCCAGCAGATCGATCCCGGGACAGGGGGCGATGCATCAGCCCCAGCATTTT.

CDR3 sequence (DNA): TGTGCCAGCAGCAAAAGGGGACAGGGGGTCTCCTACGAGCAGTACTTC. Translating gives CASSKRGQGVSYEQYF. This chain links TRBV21-1 with TRBJ2-7; TRBD1, the D gene given by the table, was not confirmed from the DNA. TRBV21-1 represents a pseudogene. This CDR3 is 16 amino acids long.

V usage is TRBV12-3 or TRBV12-4 and J usage is TRBJ1-2, with D possibly TRBD1 on 6 matching bases. There are 12 residues in the CDR3. V lost 6 bases, J lost 3 bases, and 8 bases lay in between. CDR3 sequence: CASSRTDYGYTF. Here the CDR3 DNA reads TGTGCCAGCAGCAGGACAGACTATGGCTACACCTTC.

A few counts support this clone. Other DNA sequences in the same sample also yield this CDR3. The chain uses TRBV2 and TRBJ2-5; the match to TRBD2 covers 7 bases. CDR3 length: 14 residues. After removal of 3 bases from V and 2 bases from J, the junction contained 3 bases not matched to a gene. Germline loops: CDR1 SNHLY, CDR2 FYNNEI. The CDR3 DNA is TGTGCCAGCAGTGAGTCTAGCGGACAAGAGACCCAGTACTTC. It specifies CASSESSGQETQYF.

The chain employs TRBV18 and TRBJ2-1, with TRBD2 identical over 8 bases. V lost 0 bases to trimming and J lost 4 bases; unmatched junction nucleotides: 5. The germline CDR1 and CDR2 sequences are KGHSH and LQKENI. The CDR3 sequence is 16 residues long. CDR3 region: CASSPPRRGEYNEQFF. The CDR3 DNA reads TGTGCCAGCTCACCACCGAGGCGGGGGGAGTACAATGAGCAGTTCTTC.

On this clone itself: The junction shows a germline mismatch at one end, possibly a read error. The rearrangement uses TRBV7-7 and TRBJ1-3, with unresolved D. CDR1 and CDR2 (germline): SSHAT, FNYEAQ (reference sequence). The CDR3 covers 15 residues. CDR3: CASSLDARGGNTIYF. The CDR3 bases are TGTGCTAGCAGCTTAGACGCGCGGGGAGGAAACACCATATATTTT.

This chain joins TRBV5-1 and TRBJ2-7; TRBD2 aligns across 9 bases. CDR1 is SGHRS and CDR2 is YFSETQ in the germline V gene. The CDR3 covers 16 residues. J lost 6 bases, V lost 3 bases, and 13 bases had no gene match. DNA of the CDR3: TGCGCCAGCAGCTCCTCCGCCGGCCTAGCGGGGAGCGAGCAGTACTTC. Amino acid sequence: CASSSSAGLAGSEQYF.

V is TRBV20-1 and J is TRBJ1-1; 10 bases fit TRBD1. The J segment lost 9 bases and the V segment lost 5 bases, leaving 3 bases of the junction unmatched. This CDR3 has 11 residues. Germline V gene sequence: CDR1 DFQATT, CDR2 SNEGSKA (reference sequence). The CDR3 sequence is CSARQGAQAFF. The CDR3 DNA reads TGCAGTGCTCGACAGGGGGCGCAAGCTTTCTTT.

V is TRBV30 and J is TRBJ1-1; D unresolved. Germline V gene lookup returns CDR1 GTSNPN and CDR2 SVGIG (reference sequence). Trimming removed 0 bases from V and 2 bases from J, with 10 bases in between. The CDR3 has 14 residues. For the CDR3, the DNA is TGTGCCTGGAGTGTTGCGGGCATTAACACTGAAGCTTTCTTT. Amino acid sequence: CAWSVAGINTEAFF.

In nucleotides, the CDR3 is TGTGCCAGTAGAACCGTCGGGGGGGGCTCTGGAAACACCATATATTTT. It translates to CASRTVGGGSGNTIYF. The chain couples TRBV19 to TRBJ1-3; possible D gene TRBD1, 5 bases. This CDR3 contains 16 residues. CDR1 and CDR2 from the germline V gene are LNHDA and SQIVND (reference sequence). The V gene lost 6 bases and the J gene lost 0 bases, with 15 bases spanning the gap.

The chain joins TRBV30 to TRBJ1-2, with 7 bases matching TRBD1. The CDR3 is 15 residues long. V lost 3 bases and J lost 0; bases outside the gene matches: 7. Germline V gene sequence: CDR1 GTSNPN, CDR2 SVGIG (reference sequence). The CDR3 here is CAWRAGQTANYGYTF. Written as DNA, the CDR3 is TGTGCCTGGAGGGCGGGACAGACAGCTAACTATGGCTACACCTTC.

The rearrangement joins TRBV18 to TRBJ2-2, with 9 bases that match TRBD2. This CDR3 is 17 amino acids long. Losses at the gene ends were 1 base for V and 5 bases for J; bases not matched to a gene: 8. The germline V gene encodes CDR1 KGHSH and CDR2 LQKENI. CDR3 in DNA: TGTGCCAGCTCACCACAGCCTAGCGGGAACCCTACCGGGGAGCTGTTTTTT. Translating gives CASSPQPSGNPTGELFF.

The chain recombines TRBV7-9 with TRBJ1-3; 7 bases line up with TRBD1. CDR3 length: 14 amino acids. Germline lookup yields CDR1 SEHNR and CDR2 FQNEAQ (reference sequence). The ends lost 5 bases at V and 3 bases at J; junction bases unmatched: 4. Here the CDR3 DNA reads TGTGCCAGCAGCCCCCGGGACAGTGGAAACACCATATATTTT. Its protein is CASSPRDSGNTIYF.

V is TRBV6-4 and J is TRBJ2-5; 8 bases fit TRBD1. The CDR3 contains 18 residues. The germline V gene encodes CDR1 MRHNA and CDR2 SNTAGT. With 2 bases clipped from V and 3 bases from J, the junction kept 14 bases outside the gene matches. The CDR3 region is CASSDPLGQGTRKETQYF. DNA for the CDR3: TGTGCCAGCAGTGACCCTCTTGGACAGGGCACAAGAAAAGAGACCCAGTACTTC.

The chain has TRBV30 and TRBJ2-7; D is uncertain. The germline CDR1 and CDR2 sequences are GTSNPN and SVGIG (reference sequence). V was clipped by 0 bases and J by 9 bases, with 12 bases between them. The CDR3 has 12 amino acids. CDR3 in amino acids: CAWSVRDLRQYF. The CDR3, as DNA: TGTGCCTGGAGTGTAAGAGATTTGCGGCAGTACTTC. The whole variable domain, filled in from reference TRBV30 and TRBJ2-7, reads SQTIHQWPATLVQPVGSPLSLECTVEGTSNPNLYWYRQAAGRGLQLLFYSVGIGQISSEVPQNLSASRPQDRQFILSSKKLLLSDSGFYLCAWSVRDLRQYFGPGTRLTVT.

This chain links TRBV10-3 with TRBJ2-7; 11 positions agree with TRBD2. The CDR3 has 11 residues. The germline V gene encodes CDR1 ENHRY and CDR2 SYGVKD. DNA for the CDR3: TGTAGTAGCGGGGGGGCCTACGAGCAGTACTTC. Translating gives CSSGGAYEQYF.

V gene TRBV7-2 combines with J gene TRBJ1-1; no clear D. Trimming cost V 1 base and J 5 bases, with 14 bases left between them. The CDR3 runs 15 residues. Per the germline V gene, CDR1 is SGHTA and CDR2 is FQGNSA. CDR3 sequence reads: CASSLERHGETEAFF. The CDR3 DNA follows: TGTGCCAGCAGCTTAGAACGCCACGGGGAAACTGAAGCTTTCTTT. The entire variable domain, with the rest obtained from reference TRBV7-2 and TRBJ1-1, is as follows: GAGVSQSPSNKVTEKGKDVELRCDPISGHTALYWYRQSLGQGLEFLIYFQGNSAPDKSGLPSDRFSAERTGGSVSTLTIQRTQQEDSAVYLCASSLERHGETEAFFGQGTRLTVV.

The chain combines TRBV7-2 with TRBJ1-1; perhaps TRBD1 as D (5 bases). CDR1 and CDR2 (germline): SGHTA, FQGNSA. Trimming stripped 5 bases from V and 0 bases from J, with 13 bases between. The CDR3 has 15 residues. The CDR3 region is CASSGKAGLNTEAFF. The CDR3 nucleotides read TGTGCCAGCAGCGGAAAAGCAGGGTTGAACACTGAAGCTTTCTTT.

The V and J genes are TRBV5-1 and TRBJ1-3; D gene unclear. This CDR3 contains 12 residues. The V end was cut by 5 bases, the J end by 4 bases, with 7 bases between. The germline CDR1 and CDR2 sequences are SGHRS and YFSETQ. The CDR3 loop is CASRDTGNTIYF. The CDR3 coding sequence is TGCGCCAGCAGAGATACAGGAAACACCATATATTTT.

The rearrangement joins TRBV29-1 to TRBJ1-3, with 8 bases lining up with TRBD1. V was clipped by 4 bases and J by 2 bases; unmatched bases: 1. Germline CDR1 and CDR2: SQVTM and ANQGSEA. This CDR3 spans 13 amino acids. The CDR3 protein is CSVGQGTGNTIYF. Written as DNA, the CDR3 is TGCAGCGTTGGACAGGGGACTGGAAACACCATATATTTT.

This clone was detected only a few times. The chain is built from TRBV7-3 and TRBJ2-7; TRBD1 matches at 8 bases. This CDR3 region has 15 residues. The V and J ends lost 5 bases and 3 bases, in that order; junction bases with no gene match: 9. CDR1 is SGHTA and CDR2 is FQGTGA in the germline V gene. CDR3 DNA sequence: TGTGCCAGCAGCGAAACAGGGGGGTCATTCTACGAGCAGTACTTC. This sequence encodes CASSETGGSFYEQYF.

This clone was detected only a few times. The gene calls are TRBV28 and TRBJ2-7; the match to TRBD2 covers 9 bases. V shed 6 bases, J shed 2 bases, and the junction held 5 bases outside the gene matches. The germline V gene has CDR1 MDHEN and CDR2 SYDVKM. The CDR3 totals 14 residues. In DNA form, the CDR3 reads TGTGCCAGCAGGGAGACTAGCGGTACCTACGAGCAGTACTTC. This codes for CASRETSGTYEQYF. Filled out from reference TRBV28 and TRBJ2-7, the complete variable domain reads DVKVTQSSRYLVKRTGEKVFLECVQDMDHENMFWYRQDPGLGLRLIYFSYDVKMKEKGDIPEGYSVSREKKERFSLILESASTNQTSMYLCASRETSGTYEQYFGPGTRLTVT.